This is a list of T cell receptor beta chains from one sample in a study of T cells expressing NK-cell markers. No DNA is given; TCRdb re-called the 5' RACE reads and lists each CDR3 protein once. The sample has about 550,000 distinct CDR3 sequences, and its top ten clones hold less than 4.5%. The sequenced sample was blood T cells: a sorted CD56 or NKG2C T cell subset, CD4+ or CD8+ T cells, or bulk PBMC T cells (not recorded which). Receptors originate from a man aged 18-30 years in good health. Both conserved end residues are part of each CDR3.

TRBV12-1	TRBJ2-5	CASSFYRQETQYF
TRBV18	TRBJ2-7	CASTRDRVDEQYF
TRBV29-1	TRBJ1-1	CSVSREGDRTSMNTEAFF
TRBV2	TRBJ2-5	CASSDMTSPSGTQYF
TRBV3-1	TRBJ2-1	CASSQDPRSSYNEQFF
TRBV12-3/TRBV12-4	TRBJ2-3	CASSPLAGVTDTQYF
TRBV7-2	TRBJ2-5	CASSLLSVSAGPQYF
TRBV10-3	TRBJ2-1	CAITAPGYNEQFF
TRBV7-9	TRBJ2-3	CASSRGTDVSLDTQYF
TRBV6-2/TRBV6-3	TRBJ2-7	CASSSLSGEQYF
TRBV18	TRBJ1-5	CASSPGEDQPQHF
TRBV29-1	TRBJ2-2	CSAQTGVGGELFF
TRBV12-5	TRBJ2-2	CASGFPGEGGELFF
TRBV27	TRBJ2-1	CASATSGAFNEQFF
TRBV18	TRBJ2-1	CASSPSIDANEQFF
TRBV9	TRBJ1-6	CASSVGTDNSPLHF
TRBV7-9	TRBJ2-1	CASSLPSGTPSVRYNEQFF
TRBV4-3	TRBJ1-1	CASSSWTGMNTEAFF
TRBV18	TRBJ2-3	CASSSTSAQDTQYF
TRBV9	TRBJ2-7	CASSLAGGHEQYF
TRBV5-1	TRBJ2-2	CASSQDRANTGELFF
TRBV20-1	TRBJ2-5	CSASPRFRAQYF
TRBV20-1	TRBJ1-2	CSAPGVRGPGYTF
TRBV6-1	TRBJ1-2	CASTKDRIDGYTF
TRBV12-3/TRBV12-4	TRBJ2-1	CASSLVVAGVNEQFF
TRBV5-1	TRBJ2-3	CASSWTGHTDTQYF
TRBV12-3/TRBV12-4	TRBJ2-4	CASRDGHKNIQYF
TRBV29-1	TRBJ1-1	CSVEDQRGGTEAFF
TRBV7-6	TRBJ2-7	CASTLGVGYEQYF
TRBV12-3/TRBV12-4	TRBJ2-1	CASRNRDQGFF
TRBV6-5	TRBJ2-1	CASSRRGDSYNEQFF
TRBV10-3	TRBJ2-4	CAISAPGPNAKNIQYF
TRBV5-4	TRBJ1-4	CASSYQGAPEKLFF
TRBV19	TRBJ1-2	CASSMGQLEVYTF
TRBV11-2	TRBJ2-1	CASSLERGTDEQFF
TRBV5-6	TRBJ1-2	CASSRTRPRTDYGYTF
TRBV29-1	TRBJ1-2	CSVDGQGSYGYTF
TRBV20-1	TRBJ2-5	CSARSYSTANRKGETQYF
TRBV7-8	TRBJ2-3	CASSLYRGPDTQYF
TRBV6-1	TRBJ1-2	CASSETGDYGYTF
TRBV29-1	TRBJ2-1	CSSSAGDLSGSGLNEQFF
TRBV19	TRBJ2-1	CASTRGGTVVTEQFF
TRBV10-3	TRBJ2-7	CAISIAGHSYEQYF
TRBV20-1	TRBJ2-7	CSARDLQGARYEQYF
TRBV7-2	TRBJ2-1	CASSENGGSHRNEQFF
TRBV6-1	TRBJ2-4	CASSGQRLLAKNIQYF
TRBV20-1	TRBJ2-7	CSARGGSNYEQYF
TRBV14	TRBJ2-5	CASSRPLGSSETQYF
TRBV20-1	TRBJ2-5	CSARVRTGTSKQETQYF
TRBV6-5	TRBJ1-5	CASSYSPGVSNQPQHF
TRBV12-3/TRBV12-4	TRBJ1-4	CASSWGGRTLNEKLFF
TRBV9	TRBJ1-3	CASSHGGGFSGNTIYF
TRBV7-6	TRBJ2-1	CASSPYRDRGYNEQFF
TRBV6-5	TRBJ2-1	CASSYSQGAFNEQFF
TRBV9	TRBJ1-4	CASSADRGQEKLFF